There are many counts of the clone carrying this T cell receptor (beta chain). The data derive from a study of T-cell reconstitution after alpha-beta-depleted transplantation in children. Trimming pared 1 base from V and 2 bases from J, leaving 6 bases between. The CDR3 is 12 residues long. The germline V gene encodes CDR1 SQVTM and CDR2 ANQGSEA. As it was prepared, the TCRbeta library received unique molecular identifiers. A single record per CDR3 protein comes from TCRdb applying MiXCR to the PCR reads. Of around 450,000 distinct CDR3 sequences listed, 10% to 13% are singletons. This clonotype was obtained from a child aged 2-15 years with inherited bone marrow failure, due to receive a stem cell transplant. V and J are TRBV29-1 and TRBJ2-7; D gene unclear. Source: PBMCs, taken before TCRalphabeta/CD19-depleted stem cell transplant. CDR3: CSVEGDTYEQYF. The CDR3, as DNA: TGCAGCGTTGAAGGTGACACCTACGAGCAGTACTTC.